This T cell receptor (beta chain) was sequenced during a study of blood T cell repertoires in COVID-19. Study-wide background: In each case, the material was cDNA or gDNA derived from T cells, B-cell-depleted T cells, or PBMCs.

The repertoire was sequenced with immunoSEQ multiplex PCR; TCRdb's copy has only in-frame clones and lacks some. The table shows 150,000 or so clones, with around 80% occurring only once. The CDR3 totals 14 residues. The germline gives CDR1 SGHTA, CDR2 FQGNSA. Trimming pared 4 bases from V and 2 bases from J, leaving 11 bases between. Material: peripheral blood. This chain joins TRBV7-2 and TRBJ1-1; D unresolved. This receptor was identified in a human donor with acute or convalescent COVID-19. The donor label of this sample is uncertain. The CDR3 DNA follows: TGTGCCAGCAGCTCAAGACAAGCAAACACTGAAGCTTTCTTT. Protein: CASSSRQANTEAFF.